This T cell receptor beta chain was obtained from a study of T cells in Graves' hyperthyroidism and ophthalmopathy. Study in general: Peripheral blood was collected at initial diagnosis, before any treatment.

Trimming removed 3 bases at V and 3 bases at J, with 8 bases between. This CDR3 has 13 residues. Germline lookup yields CDR1 KGHDR and CDR2 SFDVKD. Authors of the study amplified TCR beta CDR3 regions from RNA transcripts. In the first-round RT-PCR of the TCR CDR3, the HTBI primer set was used. TCRdb independently ran MiXCR on the multiplex PCR reads; one entry per CDR3 protein. The top ten hold approximately 7.9% of the sample, which has around 300,000 distinct CDR3 sequences, roughly an eighth seen once. Across 18 months, stable Graves' hyperthyroidism was marked by no progression to ophthalmopathy. The study excluded patients with uncontrolled infection, other autoimmune disease, pregnancy or lactation. This clonotype was counted many times.

Sequencing was carried out using blood. This sequence originates from a woman between 40 and 50 years old with Graves' hyperthyroidism. The chain has TRBV24-1 and TRBJ2-7; weak D call: TRBD1 (5 bases). The CDR3 reads CATSDVQGYEQYF. As DNA, the CDR3 is TGTGCCACCAGTGATGTCCAGGGCTACGAGCAGTACTTC.